This T cell receptor (beta chain) was sequenced during a study of CD8 T cells in Susac syndrome. Patients with Susac syndrome showed fulfilment of recently defined diagnostic criteria for definite or probable disease. General study findings and limits: Repertoires of Susac syndrome CD4+ T cells lacked clonal expansion.

After extraction with the RNeasy kit, about 0.5 to 1 ug of the RNA was reverse transcribed using random hexamers. In TCRdb, the immunoSEQ multiplex PCR reads were re-called with MiXCR into one record per CDR3 protein. The sample shows 210,000 or so distinct CDR3 sequences, 94% of them seen only once. This clonotype has only a few counts. Its specificity is not known. CDR1 and CDR2 from the germline V gene are SGDLS and YYNGEE. The ends were cut back, 0 bases at V and 1 base at J, with 4 bases in the middle. CDR3 length equals 13 residues. Sample: CD4+ T cells from PBMCs. This clonotype was sampled from a human donor with Susac syndrome. The chain carries TRBV9 and TRBJ1-1, with D unclear. CDR3 amino acids: CASSVVSNTEAFF. The CDR3 coding sequence is TGTGCCAGCAGCGTAGTCTCGAACACTGAAGCTTTCTTT. Variable domain in full (rest from reference TRBV9 and TRBJ1-1): DSGVTQTPKHLITATGQRVTLRCSPRSGDLSVYWYQQSLDQGLQFLIQYYNGEERAKGNILERFSAQQFPDLHSELNLSSLELGDSALYFCASSVVSNTEAFFGQGTRLTVV.